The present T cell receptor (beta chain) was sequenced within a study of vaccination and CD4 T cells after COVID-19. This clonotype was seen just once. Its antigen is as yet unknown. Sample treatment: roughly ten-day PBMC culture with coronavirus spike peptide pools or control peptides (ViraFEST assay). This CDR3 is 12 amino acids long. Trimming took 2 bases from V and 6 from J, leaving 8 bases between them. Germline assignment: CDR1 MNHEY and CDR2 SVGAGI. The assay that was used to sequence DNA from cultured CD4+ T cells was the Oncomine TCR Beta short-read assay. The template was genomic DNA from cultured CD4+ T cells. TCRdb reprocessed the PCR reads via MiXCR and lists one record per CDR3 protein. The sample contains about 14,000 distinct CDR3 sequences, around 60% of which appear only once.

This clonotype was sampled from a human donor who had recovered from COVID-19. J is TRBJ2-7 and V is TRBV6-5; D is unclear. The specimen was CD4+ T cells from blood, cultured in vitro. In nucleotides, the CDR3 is TGTGCCAGCAGTTACCGGGCTGTCGAGCAGTACTTC. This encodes CASSYRAVEQYF.